This T cell receptor beta chain was documented in a study of CD8 T cells in Susac syndrome. Random hexamers were used to reverse transcribe an amount of roughly 0.5 to 1 ug RNA. MiXCR was run by TCRdb on the immunoSEQ multiplex PCR reads, yielding one entry per CDR3 protein. Of 85,000 to 90,000 distinct CDR3 sequences listed, over 80% were seen once; the top ten hold around 0.34%. Trimming cost V 1 base and J 2 bases, with 22 bases left between them. The CDR3 is made up of 18 amino acids. CDR1 is DFQATT, CDR2 SNEGSKA, per germline (reference sequence). As regards this clonotype: The antigen is not known.

Regarding the study as a whole: The study recognized that the number of individuals in its TCR sequencing and HLA analysis was relatively small.

The receptor was derived from a human donor in good health. The rearrangement uses TRBV20-1 and TRBJ2-3, with D possibly called TRBD1 or TRBD2 (6 bases each). Sequences were obtained from CD8+ T cells from PBMCs. CDR3 nucleotides: TGCAGTGCTAGAGGGTGGAGGGGGAACCGAGAACACACAGATACGCAGTATTTT. Translation gives CSARGWRGNREHTDTQYF.